A single T cell receptor (beta chain) is shown here with its context. Its antigen is unidentified. Per the germline V gene, CDR1 is MNHNS and CDR2 is SASEGT. V dropped 8 bases and J dropped 1 base, with 7 bases sitting between them. The CDR3 runs to 12 residues. Splitting of each subset's genomic DNA was done evenly across several immunoSEQ plates. Generated by immunoSEQ multiplex PCR, the TCRdb table keeps only in-frame clones and is missing some. The sample gives around 700,000 clones, roughly 78% of which show up once; 1.8% is in the top ten. The data were taken from a study of shared clonotypes between healthy human individuals. Across the study: The study drew on two women and a few men aged 18 to 49 as donors.

General study points: The study generally estimated greater richness for naive than memory subsets.

Material: memory CD4+ T cells sorted from blood. The subset here: CD45RA-negative fraction. V usage is TRBV6-1 and J usage is TRBJ2-3; no reliable D call. The clonotype comes from a woman aged 30 to 39 in good health. In DNA, the CDR3 is TGTGCCAGCGAAGGGCGCACAGATACGCAGTATTTT. Encoded protein: CASEGRTDTQYF.